These T cell receptor beta chains were read from a single sample in a study of siplizumab effects on memory and regulatory T cells. Clones were sequenced by immunoSEQ multiplex PCR, and TCRdb holds only the in-frame ones, with some missing. Of about 13,000 clones in the sample, almost 40% were seen once. These receptors have no known antigen. Sequenced sample: CFSE-low (dividing) CD8+ T cells sorted from an allogeneic mixed lymphocyte reaction. The receptors shown here come from a human donor in good health; the cells came from an allogeneic mixed lymphocyte reaction. Each CDR3 is given with its conserved first and last residue. A D gene is named only where the DNA matches it firmly. Size values are once, few and many counts, or a class for expanded clones, and some rows have none.

d_gene	j_gene	len	abundance	v_gene	CDR3nt	CDR3aa
.	TRBJ1-2	14	.	TRBV5-6	TGTGCCAGCAGCTTGGTCGCTGCTAACTATGGCTACACCTTC	CASSLVAANYGYTF
.	TRBJ1-1	15	few	TRBV5-1	TGCGCCAGCAGCTCGGGTAGACAGCTCTACACTGAAGCTTTCTTT	CASSSGRQLYTEAFF
.	TRBJ2-5	13	.	TRBV5-1	TGCGCCAGCAGCGTGGGACCGCAAGAGACCCAGTACTTC	CASSVGPQETQYF
TRBD2	TRBJ2-1	15	.	TRBV25-1	TGTGCCAGCACGGCCCAGCGGGGCATTTACAATGAGCAGTTCTTC	CASTAQRGIYNEQFF
.	TRBJ2-6	16	few	TRBV7-6	TGTGCCAGCAGCTTAAACCAGGAAACTGGGGCCAACGTCCTGACTTTC	CASSLNQETGANVLTF
.	TRBJ1-1	12	large	TRBV7-9	TGTGCCAGCAGCTCCGGGACGGACCAAGCTTTCTTT	CASSSGTDQAFF
TRBD1	TRBJ2-1	16	once	TRBV4-1	TGCGCCAGCAGCCAGAGACAGGGGCCCCCCTACAATGAGCAGTTCTTC	CASSQRQGPPYNEQFF
.	TRBJ1-1	14	.	TRBV30	TGTGCCTGGAGTGTAGTTCGGGGAGGGTCTGAAGCTTTCTTT	CAWSVVRGGSEAFF
TRBD1	TRBJ2-7	15	medium-sized	TRBV9	TGTGCCAGCAGCGCGGGCACGACAGGGGGCTACGAGCAGTACTTC	CASSAGTTGGYEQYF
.	TRBJ2-1	18	.	TRBV11-2	TGTGCCAGCAGCTTAGTTGCTGGGGGAGGTCCCTTCTACAATGAGCAGTTCTTC	CASSLVAGGGPFYNEQFF
TRBD1	TRBJ2-7	15	medium-sized	TRBV13	TGTGCCAGCAGCTTAGGATCCAGGGGGTCCTACGAGCAGTACTTC	CASSLGSRGSYEQYF
.	TRBJ2-7	15	.	TRBV4-3	TGCGCCAGCAGCCAAGAAATTGGCGGGTACTACGAGCAGTACTTC	CASSQEIGGYYEQYF
.	TRBJ1-3	16	.	TRBV6-1	TGTGCCATCAGTGAGAGGCACTCGAGCTCTGGAAACACCATATATTTT	CAISERHSSSGNTIYF
.	TRBJ2-1	16	few	TRBV9	TGTGCCAGCAGCCCAGAAGGGGCAAGCTCCTACAATGAGCAGTTCTTC	CASSPEGASSYNEQFF
.	TRBJ2-7	13	.	TRBV28	TGTGCCAGCAGCGAAACAGGGACCCACGAGCAGTACTTC	CASSETGTHEQYF
.	TRBJ2-7	14	.	TRBV5-1	.	CASETEFARGAPAF
TRBD2	TRBJ2-2	18	few	TRBV19	TGTGCCAGTAGTTTCTCTAGCGGGGGCGGGTATGGCACCGGGGAGCTGTTTTTT	CASSFSSGGGYGTGELFF
.	TRBJ1-3	16	.	TRBV7-9	TGTGCCAGCAACTCAGATGAACCGAGCTCTGGAAACACCATATATTTT	CASNSDEPSSGNTIYF
.	TRBJ1-1	13	.	TRBV2	TGTGCCAGCGGTTCCTTTTTGAACACTGAAGCTTTCTTT	CASGSFLNTEAFF
TRBD2	TRBJ2-1	18	once	TRBV19	TGTGCCAGTAGTATATATTCCATGGGACTAGCGGGGTACAATGAGCAGTTCTTC	CASSIYSMGLAGYNEQFF
.	TRBJ2-1	13	medium-sized	TRBV27	TGTGCCAGCAGTTTATCGCCCACGAATGAGCAGTTCTTC	CASSLSPTNEQFF
.	TRBJ1-1	15	few	TRBV7-3	TGTGCCAGCAGCTTAACCGTTGCAGGGAACACTGAAGCTTTCTTT	CASSLTVAGNTEAFF
.	TRBJ1-1	12	medium-sized	TRBV7-2	TGTGCCAGCAGCCAGGGTTTCACTGAAGCTTTCTTT	CASSQGFTEAFF